Following are 8 T cell receptor beta chains from one sample sequenced in a study of human T cells and chemical hapten exposure. TCRdb recomputed calls from the RACE reads with MiXCR, one row per CDR3 protein. This table holds 120,000 to 150,000 distinct CDR3 sequences, over 9.5% found once. The time point: patch test 2, 6 weeks after DPC sensitization. Treatment in this sample: therapeutic diphenylcyclopropenone sensitization with weekly scalp DPC. The source was whole blood, collected in connection with sensitization to the hapten diphenylcyclopropenone (DPC). The receptors were gathered from a woman in her fifties or sixties with alopecia areata. Some clones in this sample may be carry-over from other donors' samples.

In this sample, this clonotype turned up many times. The chain links TRBV7-9 to TRBJ2-2; D not certain. The V and J ends lost 5 bases and 1 base respectively, with 14 bases between them. This CDR3 has 16 residues. CDR1 is SEHNR, CDR2 FQNEAQ, per germline (reference sequence). CDR3 in DNA: TGTGCCAGCAGCCCCCTTTGGTCCGGGAACACCGGGGAGCTGTTTTTT. Encoded protein: CASSPLWSGNTGELFF. The variable domain in full, completed from reference TRBV7-9 and TRBJ2-2, reads DTGVSQNPRHKITKRGQNVTFRCDPISEHNRLYWYRQTLGQGPEFLTYFQNEAQLEKSRLLSDRFSAERPKGSFSTLEIQRTEQGDSAMYLCASSPLWSGNTGELFFGEGSRLTVL.

J is TRBJ2-3 and V is TRBV2; TRBD2 agrees at 12 bases. The CDR3 contains 16 residues. The V gene end was trimmed by 8 bases and the J gene end by 7 bases; junction bases not matched to a gene: 13. The germline V gene has CDR1 SNHLY and CDR2 FYNNEI. The CDR3 is CASSSQTSGGLHTQYF. The CDR3, as DNA: TGTGCCAGCTCGTCCCAGACTAGCGGGGGATTACATACGCAGTATTTT. Full variable domain (remainder filled in from reference TRBV2 and TRBJ2-3): EPEVTQTPSHQVTQMGQEVILRCVPISNHLYFYWYRQILGQKVEFLVSFYNNEISEKSEIFDDQFSVERPDGSNFTLKIRSTKLEDSAMYFCASSSQTSGGLHTQYFGPGTRLTVL.

This clonotype has ten or more counts. The rearrangement joins TRBV5-1 to TRBJ2-1; possible D gene TRBD1, 6 bases. CDR1 is SGHRS, CDR2 YFSETQ, per germline. The CDR3 has 14 residues. Trimming took off 0 bases at V and 7 bases at J, with 11 bases between the two ends. CDR3 sequence (DNA): TGCGCCAGCAGCTTGGTGGCAGGGGTAAATGAGCAGTTCTTC. This encodes CASSLVAGVNEQFF.

V is TRBV5-1 and J is TRBJ1-1, with no clear D. The V gene lost 0 bases and the J gene lost 1 base, with 13 bases spanning the gap. The CDR3 runs 16 residues. Germline V gene data show CDR1 as SGHRS and CDR2 as YFSETQ. CDR3 in amino acids: CASSLVAAGGNTEAFF. The CDR3 bases are TGCGCCAGCAGCTTGGTGGCAGCAGGCGGGAACACTGAAGCTTTCTTT.

The CDR3 DNA sequence: TGCAGCGTTGGTGGGCAGGGAATCTACAATGAGCAGTTCTTC. It encodes CSVGGQGIYNEQFF. This sequence joins TRBV29-1 and TRBJ2-1, with D possibly being TRBD1 (5 bases). Germline CDR1 SQVTM, CDR2 ANQGSEA. Trimming took off 4 bases at V and 3 bases at J, with 13 bases between the two ends. The CDR3 is made up of 14 amino acids.

This chain joins TRBV9 and TRBJ2-2; a possible D gene is TRBD2 (6 bases). V lost 0 bases to trimming and J lost 3 bases, with 6 bases between them. Germline V gene sequence: CDR1 SGDLS, CDR2 YYNGEE. CDR3 length equals 14 residues. In DNA, the CDR3 is TGTGCCAGCAGCGTAGCGGGGGACACCGGGGAGCTGTTTTTT. It yields the protein CASSVAGDTGELFF.

The genes are TRBV5-4 and TRBJ2-5; 8 bases map to TRBD2. Germline CDR1 is SGHNT and CDR2 is YYREEE (reference sequence). Unmatched junction bases numbered 9, after V lost 8 bases and J lost 3 bases. The CDR3 contains 14 residues. The CDR3 loop reads CASRGGTIKETQYF. CDR3 DNA: TGTGCCAGTCGGGGGGGGACAATCAAAGAGACCCAGTACTTC.

Many counts were recorded for this clonotype. This chain uses TRBV6-2 or TRBV6-3 with TRBJ1-1; 8 bases align to TRBD1. J was trimmed by 5 bases and V by 4 bases; bases with no gene match: 9. CDR1 is MNHEY and CDR2 is SVGEGT in the germline V gene. CDR3 length: 15 amino acids. DNA for the CDR3: TGTGCCAGCAGTTGGGGACAGGTCTGGGGGACTGAAGCTTTCTTT. Amino acids: CASSWGQVWGTEAFF.